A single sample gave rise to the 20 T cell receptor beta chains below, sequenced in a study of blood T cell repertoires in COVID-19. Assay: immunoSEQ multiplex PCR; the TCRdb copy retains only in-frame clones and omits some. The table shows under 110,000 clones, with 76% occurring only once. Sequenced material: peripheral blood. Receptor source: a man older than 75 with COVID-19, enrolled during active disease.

CDR3 coding DNA: TGTGCCAGTAGTTCTCTAGGGACTAGCGGGTGGAATGGCGAGCAGTACTTC. Its protein product is CASSSLGTSGWNGEQYF. The chain is built from TRBV19 and TRBJ2-7, with 12 bases aligning to TRBD2. This CDR3 has 17 residues. From germline, CDR1 is LNHDA and CDR2 SQIVND (reference sequence). J lost 6 bases, V lost 5 bases, and 14 bases had no gene match.

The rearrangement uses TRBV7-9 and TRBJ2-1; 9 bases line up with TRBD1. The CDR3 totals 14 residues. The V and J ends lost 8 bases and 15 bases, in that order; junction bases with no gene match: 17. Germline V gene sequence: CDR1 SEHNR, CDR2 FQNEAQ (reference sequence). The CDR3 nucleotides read TGTGCCAGCGCCCTGGGACAGGGAATAGGCCGGCGGTTCTTC. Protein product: CASALGQGIGRRFF.

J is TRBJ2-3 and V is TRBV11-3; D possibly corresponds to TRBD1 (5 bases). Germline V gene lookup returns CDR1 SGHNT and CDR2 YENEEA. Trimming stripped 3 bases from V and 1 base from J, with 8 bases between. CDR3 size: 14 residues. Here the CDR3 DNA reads TGTGCCAGCAGCTTTCAAGGGGGCACAGATACGCAGTATTTT. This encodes CASSFQGGTDTQYF.

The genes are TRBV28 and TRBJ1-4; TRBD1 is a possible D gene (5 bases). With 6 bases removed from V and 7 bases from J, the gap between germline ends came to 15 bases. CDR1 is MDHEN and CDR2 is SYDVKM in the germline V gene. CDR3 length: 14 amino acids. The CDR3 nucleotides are TGTGCCAGCAGAGTTATAGGGGTTGGTGAAAAACTGTTTTTT. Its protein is CASRVIGVGEKLFF.

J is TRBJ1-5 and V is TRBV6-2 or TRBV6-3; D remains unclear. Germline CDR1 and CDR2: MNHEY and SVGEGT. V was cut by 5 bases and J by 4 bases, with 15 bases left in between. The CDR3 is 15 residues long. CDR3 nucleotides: TGTGCCAGCAGTCCCCGAGGGAGGGCGAATCAGCCCCAGCATTTT. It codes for CASSPRGRANQPQHF.

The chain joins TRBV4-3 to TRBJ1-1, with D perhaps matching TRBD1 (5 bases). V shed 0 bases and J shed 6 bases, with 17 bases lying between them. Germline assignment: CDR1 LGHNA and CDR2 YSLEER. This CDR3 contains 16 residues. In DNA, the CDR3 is TGCGCCAGCAGCCAAGATAGGTTTCCCGGAGGGGCTGAAGCTTTCTTT. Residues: CASSQDRFPGGAEAFF.

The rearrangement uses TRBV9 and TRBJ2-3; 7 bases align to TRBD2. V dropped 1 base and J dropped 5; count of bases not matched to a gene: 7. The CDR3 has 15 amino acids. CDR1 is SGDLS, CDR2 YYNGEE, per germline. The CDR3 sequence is CASSVRSGIGDTQYF. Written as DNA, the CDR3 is TGTGCCAGCAGCGTAAGGAGCGGGATCGGAGATACGCAGTATTTT.

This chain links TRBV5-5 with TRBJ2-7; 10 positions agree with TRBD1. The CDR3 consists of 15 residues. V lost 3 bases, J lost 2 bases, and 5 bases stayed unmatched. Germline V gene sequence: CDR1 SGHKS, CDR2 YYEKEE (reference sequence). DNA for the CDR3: TGTGCCAGCAGCTCCCCGGACAGGGGGGCCTACGAGCAGTACTTC. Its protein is CASSSPDRGAYEQYF.

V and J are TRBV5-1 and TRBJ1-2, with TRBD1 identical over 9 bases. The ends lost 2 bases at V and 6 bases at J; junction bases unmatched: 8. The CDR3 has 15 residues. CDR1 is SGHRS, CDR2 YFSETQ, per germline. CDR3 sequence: CASSFRDRDVDGYTF. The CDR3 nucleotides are TGCGCCAGCAGCTTCCGGGACAGGGATGTGGATGGCTACACCTTC.

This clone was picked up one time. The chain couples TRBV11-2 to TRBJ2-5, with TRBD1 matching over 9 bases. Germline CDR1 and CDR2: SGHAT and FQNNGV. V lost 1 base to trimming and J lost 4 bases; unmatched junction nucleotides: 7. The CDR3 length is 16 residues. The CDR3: CASSLVGQGIPETQYF. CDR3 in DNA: TGTGCCAGCAGCTTAGTGGGACAGGGTATTCCAGAGACCCAGTACTTC. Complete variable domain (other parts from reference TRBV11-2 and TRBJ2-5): EAGVAQSPRYKIIEKRQSVAFWCNPISGHATLYWYQQILGQGPKLLIQFQNNGVVDDSQLPKDRFSAERLKGVDSTLKIQPAKLEDSAVYLCASSLVGQGIPETQYFGPGTRLLVL.

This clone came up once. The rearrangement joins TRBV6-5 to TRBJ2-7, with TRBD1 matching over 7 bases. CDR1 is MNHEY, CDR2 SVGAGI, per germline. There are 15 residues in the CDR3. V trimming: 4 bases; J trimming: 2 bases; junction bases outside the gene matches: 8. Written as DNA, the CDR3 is TGTGCCAGCAGTTTTTTAACAGGGGCGGCCTACGAGCAGTACTTC. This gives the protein CASSFLTGAAYEQYF.

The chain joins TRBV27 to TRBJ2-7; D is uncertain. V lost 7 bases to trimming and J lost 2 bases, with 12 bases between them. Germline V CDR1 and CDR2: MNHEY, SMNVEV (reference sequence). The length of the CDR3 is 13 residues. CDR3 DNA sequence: TGTGCCAGCAAACTACAAGATCCCTACGAGCAGTACTTC. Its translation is CASKLQDPYEQYF.

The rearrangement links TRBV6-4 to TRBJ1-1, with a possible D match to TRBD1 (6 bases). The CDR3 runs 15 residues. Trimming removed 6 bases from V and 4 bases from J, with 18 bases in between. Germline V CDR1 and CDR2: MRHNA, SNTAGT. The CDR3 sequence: CASSPRGGAATEAFF. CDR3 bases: TGTGCCAGCAGCCCTCGTGGGGGCGCAGCCACTGAAGCTTTCTTT.

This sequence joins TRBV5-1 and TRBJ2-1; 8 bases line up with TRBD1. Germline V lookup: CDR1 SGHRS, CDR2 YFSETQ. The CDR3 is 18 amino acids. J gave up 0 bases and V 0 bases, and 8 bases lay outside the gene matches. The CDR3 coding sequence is TGCGCCAGCAGCTTGGCTGGGCAGGGGGCAAGCTCCTACAATGAGCAGTTCTTC. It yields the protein CASSLAGQGASSYNEQFF.

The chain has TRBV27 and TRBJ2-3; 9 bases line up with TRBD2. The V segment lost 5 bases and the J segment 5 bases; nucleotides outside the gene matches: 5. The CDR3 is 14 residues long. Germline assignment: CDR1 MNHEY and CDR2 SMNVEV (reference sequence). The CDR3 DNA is TGTGCCAGCAGTAGACGGACTAGCGTAGATACGCAGTATTTT. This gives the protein CASSRRTSVDTQYF.

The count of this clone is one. Here the CDR3 reads CASRPDYVDTQYF. CDR3 DNA sequence: TGTGCCAGCAGACCGGACTACGTAGATACGCAGTATTTT. V is TRBV6-5 and J is TRBJ2-3; TRBD2 is a possible D gene (6 bases). The CDR3 runs 13 residues. The ends were cut back, 6 bases at V and 5 bases at J, with 12 bases in the middle. Germline V gene sequence: CDR1 MNHEY, CDR2 SVGAGI.

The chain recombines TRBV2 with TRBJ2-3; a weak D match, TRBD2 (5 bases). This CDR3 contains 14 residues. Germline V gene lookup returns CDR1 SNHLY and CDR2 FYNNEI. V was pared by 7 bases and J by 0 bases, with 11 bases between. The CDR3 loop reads CASNSASSTDTQYF. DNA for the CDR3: TGTGCCAGCAATAGCGCTTCTAGCACAGATACGCAGTATTTT.

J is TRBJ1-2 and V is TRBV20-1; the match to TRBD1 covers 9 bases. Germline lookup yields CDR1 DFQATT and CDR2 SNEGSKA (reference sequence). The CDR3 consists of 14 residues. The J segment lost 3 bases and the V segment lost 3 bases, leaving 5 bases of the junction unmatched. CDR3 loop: CSASSGQGYYGYTF. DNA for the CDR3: TGCAGTGCTAGTAGTGGACAGGGGTACTATGGCTACACCTTC.

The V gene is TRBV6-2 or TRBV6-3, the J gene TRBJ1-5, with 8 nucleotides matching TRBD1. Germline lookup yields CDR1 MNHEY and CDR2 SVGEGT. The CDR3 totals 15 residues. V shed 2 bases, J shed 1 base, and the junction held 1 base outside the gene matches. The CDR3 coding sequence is TGTGCCAGCAGTTACCGGACAGGGAGCAATCAGCCCCAGCATTTT. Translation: CASSYRTGSNQPQHF.

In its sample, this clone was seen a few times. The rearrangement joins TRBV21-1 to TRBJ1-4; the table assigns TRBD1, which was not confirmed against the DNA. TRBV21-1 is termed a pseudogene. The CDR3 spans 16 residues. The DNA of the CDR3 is TGTGCCAGCAGCCCCTATGACAGGGGGCATGGCCAAAAACTGTTTTTT. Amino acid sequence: CASSPYDRGHGQKLFF.